This TCR beta chain was documented in a study of blood T cell repertoires in COVID-19. Whole-study context: PBMCs, B-cell-depleted T cells, or T cells were the source of the cDNA or gDNA that made up the material.

CDR3 size: 14 residues. Germline V gene sequence: CDR1 SNHLY, CDR2 FYNNEI. V lost 6 bases and J 1 base, leaving 11 bases between the germline ends. Assay: immunoSEQ multiplex PCR; the TCRdb copy retains only in-frame clones and omits some. The profile shows over 150,000 clones, approximately 91% of them singletons. This TCR was recovered from a young man with acute or convalescent COVID-19. Sequenced material: peripheral blood. The chain is built from TRBV2 and TRBJ2-3; tentative D call: TRBD2 (5 bases). DNA of the CDR3: TGTGCCAGCAGCAAACTAGTTCGCACAGATACGCAGTATTTT. This codes for CASSKLVRTDTQYF.